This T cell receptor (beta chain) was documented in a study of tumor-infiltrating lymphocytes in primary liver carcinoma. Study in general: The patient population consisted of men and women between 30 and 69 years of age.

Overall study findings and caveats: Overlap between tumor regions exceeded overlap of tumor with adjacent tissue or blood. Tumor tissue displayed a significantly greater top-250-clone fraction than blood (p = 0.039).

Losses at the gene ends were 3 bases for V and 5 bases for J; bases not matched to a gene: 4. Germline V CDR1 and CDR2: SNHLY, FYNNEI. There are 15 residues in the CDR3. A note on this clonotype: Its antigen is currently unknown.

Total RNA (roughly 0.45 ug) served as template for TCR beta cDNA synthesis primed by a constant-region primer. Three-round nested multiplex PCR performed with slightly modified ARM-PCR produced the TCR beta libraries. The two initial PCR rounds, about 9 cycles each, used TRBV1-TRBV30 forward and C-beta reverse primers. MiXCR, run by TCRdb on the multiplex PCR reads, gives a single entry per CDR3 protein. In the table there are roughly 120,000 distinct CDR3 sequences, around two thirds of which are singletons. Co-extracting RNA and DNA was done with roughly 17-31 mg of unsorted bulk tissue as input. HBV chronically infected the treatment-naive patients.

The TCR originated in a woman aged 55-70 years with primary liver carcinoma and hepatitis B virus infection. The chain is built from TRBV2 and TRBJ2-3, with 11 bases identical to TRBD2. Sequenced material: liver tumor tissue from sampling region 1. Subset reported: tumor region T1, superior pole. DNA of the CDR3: TGTGCCAGCAGTGAGGTACTAGCGGGAGTAGATACGCAGTATTTT. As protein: CASSEVLAGVDTQYF.